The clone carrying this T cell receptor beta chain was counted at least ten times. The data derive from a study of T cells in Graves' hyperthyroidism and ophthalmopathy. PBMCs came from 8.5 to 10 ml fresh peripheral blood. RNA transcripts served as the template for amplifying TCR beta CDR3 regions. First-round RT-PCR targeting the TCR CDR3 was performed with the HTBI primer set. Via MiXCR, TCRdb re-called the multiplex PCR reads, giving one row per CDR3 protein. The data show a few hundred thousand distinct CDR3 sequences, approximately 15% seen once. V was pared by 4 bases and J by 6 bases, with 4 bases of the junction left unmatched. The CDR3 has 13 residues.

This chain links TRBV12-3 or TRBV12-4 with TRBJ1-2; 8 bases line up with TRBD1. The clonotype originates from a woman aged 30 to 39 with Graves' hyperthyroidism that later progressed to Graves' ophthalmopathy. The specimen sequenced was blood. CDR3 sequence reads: CASSYTGGDGYTF. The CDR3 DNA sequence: TGTGCCAGCAGTTACACAGGGGGGGATGGCTACACCTTC.